Reported below is one TCR beta chain. An end of the junction differs from the germline gene, which may be a read error. Germline values: CDR1 SNHLY, CDR2 FYNNEI. The length of the CDR3 is 15 residues. Survey-level immunoSEQ sequencing profiled the TCR beta repertoire. Produced via immunoSEQ multiplex PCR; TCRdb's table is partial and in-frame only. The sample has tens of thousands of clones, just over 90% seen once. The TCR originated in a man between 40 and 49 years old with rheumatoid arthritis. This chain joins TRBV2 and TRBJ1-2; D gene unclear. The source material was PBMCs. The CDR3 nucleotides are TGTGCCAGCAGTGAAGTCCCGGACGGGTTCTATGGCTACACTTTC. This codes for CASSEVPDGFYGYTF.